A selection of T cell receptor beta chains follows, all from one sample in a study of blood T cells in healthy people across ages. One entry per CDR3 protein, called by TCRdb with MiXCR from the 5' RACE reads. The table includes about 1.5 million distinct CDR3 sequences, approximately 43% detected once. Specimen: blood. These receptors were obtained from a young woman in good health. The CDR3 runs from the conserved cysteine through the conserved F or W.

>TRBV5-5|TRBJ2-3
CASSLAGLHTETQYF
>TRBV30|TRBJ2-3
CAWSRLADTDTQYF
>TRBV29-1|TRBJ2-7
CSVASRLADEQYF
>TRBV20-1|TRBJ1-3
CSAPAGTVGNTIYF
>TRBV7-8|TRBJ2-1
CASSLGGWGDPYNEQFF
>TRBV20-1|TRBJ1-2
CSARVRDRGRNGYTF
>TRBV10-3|TRBJ2-3
CAISAGTSGGTDTQYF
>TRBV9|TRBJ1-1
CACSVTPGGATEAFF
>TRBV20-1|TRBJ2-3
CSALTVATQYF
>TRBV29-1|TRBJ2-3
CSVETSGLFTDTQYF
>TRBV7-9|TRBJ2-1
CASSLLGLAGTLDEQFF
>TRBV12-3/TRBV12-4|TRBJ2-7
CASSFVQDYYEQYF
>TRBV11-2|TRBJ2-1
CASSLTQNYNEQFF
>TRBV7-2|TRBJ1-1
CASTQTGGTEAFF
>TRBV27|TRBJ2-1
CASSFHGVEQFF
>TRBV7-2|TRBJ1-2
CASSARGSNYGYTF
>TRBV7-9|TRBJ1-1
CASSLAYRVESAFF
>TRBV18|TRBJ2-1
CASSPRTRGGYNEQFF
>TRBV20-1|TRBJ2-1
CSARNSGTRGTEQFF
>TRBV7-2|TRBJ2-7
CASSSAVGLAVYEQYF
>TRBV9|TRBJ2-3
CASSADREETDTQYF
>TRBV6-5|TRBJ2-1
CASSNGPTRSEQFF
>TRBV28|TRBJ2-7
CASSRDRGLSYEQYF
>TRBV4-1|TRBJ1-2
CASSPSEGDYGYTF
>TRBV20-1|TRBJ2-3
CSAPRSGIPKDTQYF
>TRBV16|TRBJ1-1
CASSQLVGITEAFF
>TRBV20-1|TRBJ2-7
CSARVPASSYNEQYF
>TRBV12-3/TRBV12-4|TRBJ1-5
CASSQKPGTVNQPQHF
>TRBV5-1|TRBJ1-2
CASSLGTGGLNYGYTF
>TRBV10-3|TRBJ1-1
CAISDLGVVNTEAFF
>TRBV24-1|TRBJ1-2
CATSGRDSLTGYTF
>TRBV20-1|TRBJ1-5
CSARGGNNQPQHF
>TRBV7-9|TRBJ2-3
CASSLVRQADTQYF
>TRBV12-5|TRBJ1-6
CASGLPGTGHNSPLHF
>TRBV12-3/TRBV12-4|.
CASSSNRVRDEQYF
>TRBV27|TRBJ2-1
CASSFQQGSEQFF
>TRBV7-9|TRBJ2-1
CASSLGAGGLNNEQFF